A selection of T cell receptor beta chains follows, all from one sample in a study of cytomegalovirus exposure and HLA in healthy donors. Using immunoSEQ multiplex PCR, the repertoire was profiled, and TCRdb retains in-frame clones only, with some absent. The sample holds some 170,000 clones, about three quarters seen once. Sequenced material: PBMCs. The receptors derive from a man in his forties or fifties in good health and CMV-seropositive. Both conserved end residues are part of each CDR3. The D gene is left open where the match is weak. The size entry is marked missing in some rows and otherwise reads once, few, many or a size class.

J gene,V gene,clone size,D gene,CDR3 DNA,CDR3 protein
TRBJ2-3,TRBV10-1,-,-,TGCGCCAGCAGTGCAACAGATACGCAGTATTTT,CASSATDTQYF
TRBJ2-4,TRBV28,few,TRBD2,TGTGCCAGCAGTTTGCCTAGCGGGAGCCGGTACTTC,CASSLPSGSRYF
TRBJ1-4,TRBV9,-,-,TGTGCCAGCAGCGTAAAGGCGGGTAGTAATGAAAAACTGTTTTTT,CASSVKAGSNEKLFF
TRBJ2-7,TRBV6-5,-,-,TGTGCCAGCAGCCCCCCCGGCGGGCGCGAGCAGTACTTC,CASSPPGGREQYF
TRBJ2-1,TRBV21-1,-,-,TGTGCCAGCAGCAAAGTTTCGGGGAGGACTAGCGCAGTTAATGAGCAGTTCTTC,CASSKVSGRTSAVNEQFF
TRBJ1-1,TRBV7-3,-,-,TGTGCCAGCAGCTCTACGAGTGGTACTGAAGCTTTCTTT,CASSSTSGTEAFF
TRBJ1-3,TRBV6-1,-,-,TGTGCCAGCAGTGAACAGGGAGGTGGAAACACCATATATTTT,CASSEQGGGNTIYF
TRBJ2-1,TRBV10-3,-,TRBD2,TGTGCCATCAGCTCTAGGGGACTAGCGGGAGGGCCTGAGCAGTTCTTC,CAISSRGLAGGPEQFF
TRBJ1-1,TRBV21-1,few,-,TGTGCCACGAAAGGCGGCGGAGAGACTGAAGCTTTCTTT,CATKGGGETEAFF
TRBJ2-1,TRBV29-1,-,TRBD2,TGCAGCGTTGAACGGGCAGCGGGAGAAGATAGTGAGCAGTTCTTC,CSVERAAGEDSEQFF
TRBJ2-1,TRBV7-3,-,TRBD2,TGTGCCAGCAGCTTAGGGCTAGCGGGGAACAATGAGCAGTTCTTC,CASSLGLAGNNEQFF
TRBJ2-3,TRBV7-3,-,TRBD2,TGTGCCAGCAGCCCGGGAGGGGGGGCCGGCACAGATACGCAGTATTTT,CASSPGGGAGTDTQYF
TRBJ2-2,TRBV29-1,-,TRBD2,TGCAGCGTTAAAGGGACTAGCGTGACGGGCGGGGAGCTGTTTTTT,CSVKGTSVTGGELFF
TRBJ1-2,TRBV23-1,-,-,TGCGCCCGTATCGGGGGGAGTGATTCGTTGGGCTACACCTTC,CARIGGSDSLGYTF
TRBJ2-7,TRBV5-6,-,-,TGTGCCAGCAGTTATGCAGACGAGCAGTACTTC,CASSYADEQYF
TRBJ2-2,TRBV2,-,-,TGTGCCAGCAGATATCAGGGAACCGGGGAGCTGTTTTTT,CASRYQGTGELFF
TRBJ2-2,TRBV7-3,-,TRBD2,TGTGCCAGCAGCTTACTAGCGGGAGGGAACACCGGGGAGCTGTTTTTT,CASSLLAGGNTGELFF
TRBJ1-2,TRBV13,few,-,TGTGCCAGCAGCTTGGGGGCCGGGGGGGGATTAGGCGGCTACACCTTC,CASSLGAGGGLGGYTF
TRBJ2-7,TRBV7-9,-,-,TGTGCCAGTACGAGAGAGGAATCCTACGAGCAGTACTTC,CASTREESYEQYF
TRBJ2-7,TRBV19,-,TRBD1,TGTGCCAGTAGTATGGGGGACAGCTCCTACGAGCAGTACTTC,CASSMGDSSYEQYF
TRBJ2-7,TRBV6-5,-,TRBD1,TGTGCCAGCAGTGGACAGGGCTACGAGCAGTACTTC,CASSGQGYEQYF
TRBJ1-4,TRBV27,-,TRBD1,TGTGCCAGCAGTCCACAGGGGGCCGGTAATGAAAAACTGTTTTTT,CASSPQGAGNEKLFF
TRBJ1-4,TRBV15,few,-,TGTGCCACCAGCAGAGTGGGGGCCCGAAAACTGTTTTTT,CATSRVGARKLFF
TRBJ1-2,TRBV10-3,-,-,TGTGCCATCAATCAGCAGGGGAGCTATGGCTACACCTTC,CAINQQGSYGYTF
TRBJ1-5,TRBV7-8,-,-,TGTGCCAGCAGCTTCTTCCAGTTCATTGGACACAGGAACGTTAATAGCAATCAGCCCCAGCATTTT,CASSFFQFIGHRNVNSNQPQHF
TRBJ1-5,TRBV4-1,-,-,TGCGCCAGTAGCCCAGAGCGACAGGGCAATCAGCCCCAGCATTTT,CASSPERQGNQPQHF
TRBJ1-1,TRBV6-5,-,TRBD1,TGTGCCAGCAGTTACCCTGGGACAGGGAACACTGAAGCTTTCTTT,CASSYPGTGNTEAFF
TRBJ2-1,TRBV10-2,-,TRBD1,TGCGCCAGCAGTATGGGACAGGGGGTTGGGCAGTTCTTC,CASSMGQGVGQFF
TRBJ2-5,TRBV6-1,-,TRBD2,TGTGCCAGCAGTGGGCCTAGCGGGAGGGGGTACCAAGAGACCCAGTACTTC,CASSGPSGRGYQETQYF
TRBJ1-1,TRBV6-5,-,-,TGTGCCAGCAGCCCTAGTGGTTACACTGAAGCTTTCTTT,CASSPSGYTEAFF
TRBJ1-3,TRBV5-1,-,-,TGCGCCAGCAGCTTGGCACCCCTGGCGGACACCATATATTTT,CASSLAPLADTIYF
TRBJ2-2,TRBV9,-,TRBD2,TGTGCCAGCAGCACCCGGACTAGCGGGAGGGCGAACACCGGGGAGCTGTTTTTT,CASSTRTSGRANTGELFF
TRBJ2-6,TRBV19,few,-,TGTGCCAGTAGTACCGACCAGAGGCTGGCCAACGTCCTGACTTTC,CASSTDQRLANVLTF
TRBJ2-7,TRBV2,-,TRBD1,TGTGCCAGCAGTGAAAGTGGGACAGGGGGCGACGAGCAGTACTTC,CASSESGTGGDEQYF
TRBJ2-5,TRBV7-9,-,-,TGTGCCAGCAGCTTATCCCTAGGGGGACCAATACAAGAGACCCAGTACTTC,CASSLSLGGPIQETQYF
TRBJ1-1,TRBV19,few,-,TGTGCCAGTAGTATTAAGAGAATGAACACTGAAGCTTTCTTT,CASSIKRMNTEAFF
TRBJ1-2,TRBV5-6,-,TRBD1,TGTGCCAGCAGCTTAACAGGGGGCTCTCACTATGGCTACACCTTC,CASSLTGGSHYGYTF
TRBJ2-1,TRBV10-1,few,TRBD2,TGCGCCAGCAGCCCGACTAGCGGGAGGGTACAGTTCTTC,CASSPTSGRVQFF
TRBJ2-2,TRBV28,-,-,TGTGCCAGCAGTTTGGGGGCGGAGTCCACCGGGGAGCTGTTTTTT,CASSLGAESTGELFF
TRBJ1-6,TRBV6-1,-,-,TGTGCCAGCAGTGAACCGGGTCTTGGTTCACCCCTCCACTTT,CASSEPGLGSPLHF
TRBJ1-4,TRBV18,-,TRBD1,TGTGCCAGCTCACCTAGACAGGGGTCTAATGAAAAACTGTTTTTT,CASSPRQGSNEKLFF
TRBJ1-1,TRBV6-5,-,-,TGTGCCAGCACCCAAAAGGGGTTCACTGAAGCTTTCTTT,CASTQKGFTEAFF